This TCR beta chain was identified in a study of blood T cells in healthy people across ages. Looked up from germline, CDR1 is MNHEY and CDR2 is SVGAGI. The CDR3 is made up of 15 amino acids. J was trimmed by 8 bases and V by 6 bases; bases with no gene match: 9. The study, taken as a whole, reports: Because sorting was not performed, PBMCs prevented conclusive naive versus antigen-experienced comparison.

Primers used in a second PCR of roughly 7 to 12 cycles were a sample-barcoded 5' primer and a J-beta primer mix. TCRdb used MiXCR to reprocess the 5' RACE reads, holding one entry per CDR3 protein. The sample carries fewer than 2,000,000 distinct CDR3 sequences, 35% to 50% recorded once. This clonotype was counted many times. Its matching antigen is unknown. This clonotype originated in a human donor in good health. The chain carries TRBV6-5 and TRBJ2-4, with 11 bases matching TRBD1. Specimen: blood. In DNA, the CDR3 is TGTGCCAGCAGCCTAGGGACAGGGGGACGGTACATTCAGTACTTC. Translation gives CASSLGTGGRYIQYF.